The clone carrying this T cell receptor beta chain was recorded once. Its target is unknown. The sample originates from a study of pediatric ulcerative colitis. Study-level results: No controls had the two rectal clonotypes shared by ulcerative colitis patients. Blood-rectal clonal overlap within each person was significantly higher in ulcerative colitis patients than controls. This repertoire reflects total lymphocytes rather than subpopulations like regulatory T cells.

This was a survey-level run. TCRdb keeps only in-frame clones here, not all; method: immunoSEQ multiplex PCR. The repertoire consists of around 64,000 clones, with roughly nine tenths occurring once and the leading ten covering nearly 3.5%. Germline V gene sequence: CDR1 SGHRS, CDR2 YFSETQ. Trimming took off 4 bases at V and 2 bases at J, with 13 bases between the two ends. The CDR3 totals 15 residues. The J gene is TRBJ2-1, the V gene TRBV5-1; maybe TRBD2 (7 bases). Specimen: blood. This TCR was recovered from a boy aged 5-17 years with severe ulcerative colitis. CDR3 nucleotides: TGCGCCAGCAGCCAGGAGGGGGGGCCCTACAATGAGCAGTTCTTC. Protein: CASSQEGGPYNEQFF.